These 18 T cell receptor beta chains were sequenced from one sample in a study of cytomegalovirus exposure and HLA in healthy donors. Vbeta (60) and Jbeta (13) primers were used in the PCR. The assay was immunoSEQ multiplex PCR, and TCRdb's table has in-frame clones only and misses some. In the table there are 140,000 or so clones, roughly 62% of which are singletons. The specimen sequenced was PBMCs. Source of these receptors: a male donor in good health and CMV-seronegative.

The gene calls are TRBV2 and TRBJ2-7, with 7 nucleotides matching TRBD2. This CDR3 is built from 13 residues. Germline V lookup: CDR1 SNHLY, CDR2 FYNNEI. Trimming took 10 bases from V and 3 from J; bases not matched to a gene: 9. CDR3 bases: TGTGCCACCAAACTAGCGCTCATCTACGAGCAGTACTTC. This gives the protein CATKLALIYEQYF.

The V call is TRBV27, the J call TRBJ2-1; 9 positions agree with TRBD2. Germline V gives CDR1 MNHEY, CDR2 SMNVEV (reference sequence). V trimming: 2 bases; J trimming: 7 bases; junction bases outside the gene matches: 6. CDR3 length: 15 residues. CDR3 coding DNA: TGTGCCAGCAGTTTAAGGCTAGCGGGGTTGAATGAGCAGTTCTTC. Its protein product is CASSLRLAGLNEQFF.

The V and J genes are TRBV7-5 and TRBJ2-3; the table's D call TRBD2 went unverified against the DNA. TRBV7-5 is a listed pseudogene. The CDR3 length is 12 residues. For the CDR3, the DNA is TGTGCCAGAAGCTTCCTGACAGATACGCAGTATTTT. Encoded protein: CARSFLTDTQYF.

This sequence joins TRBV11-3 and TRBJ2-3; D is uncertain. V lost 4 bases to trimming and J lost 4 bases, with 6 bases between them. Germline CDR1 SGHNT, CDR2 YENEEA. The CDR3 has 12 amino acids. This CDR3 reads CASSSLPDTQYF. The CDR3 DNA follows: TGTGCCAGCAGCTCACTACCAGATACGCAGTATTTT.

The rearrangement links TRBV28 to TRBJ1-5; 10 bases agree with TRBD1. Germline CDR1 is MDHEN and CDR2 is SYDVKM. Trimming at V came to 5 bases and at J to 4 bases, leaving 8 bases not matched to a gene. The CDR3 length is 16 residues. The CDR3 coding sequence is TGTGCCAGCAGTACCCCATCGGGACAGGGGAATCAGCCCCAGCATTTT. Translating it yields CASSTPSGQGNQPQHF.

This clone was seen a handful of times. The rearrangement joins TRBV5-4 to TRBJ2-7, with 12 bases matching TRBD1. CDR1 is SGHNT and CDR2 is YYREEE in the germline V gene (reference sequence). This CDR3 spans 14 amino acids. V gave up 6 bases and J gave up 7 bases; unmatched junction bases: 8. Here the CDR3 reads CASTPGQGAREQYF. DNA of the CDR3: TGTGCCAGCACCCCGGGACAGGGGGCTCGAGAGCAGTACTTC.

V gene TRBV19 combines with J gene TRBJ2-3, with no clear D. Germline V gene data show CDR1 as LNHDA and CDR2 as SQIVND (reference sequence). This CDR3 comprises 14 residues. Trimming left V 10 bases short and J 1 base short, with 15 bases between. The CDR3 region is CATYAGRGTDTQYF. CDR3 nucleotides: TGTGCCACCTATGCAGGCAGAGGCACAGATACGCAGTATTTT.

CDR3 DNA sequence: TGCGCCAGCAGCTCGCCGACAGGGAGCACCCAGTACTTC. Translation: CASSSPTGSTQYF. The chain is built from TRBV5-1 and TRBJ2-5, with TRBD1 matching over 7 bases. Per the germline V gene, CDR1 is SGHRS and CDR2 is YFSETQ. V lost 3 bases and J lost 8; bases outside the gene matches: 7. This CDR3 is 13 amino acids long.

The chain uses TRBV6-5 and TRBJ1-4; D is possibly TRBD1 (6 bases). The CDR3 runs 15 residues. V lost 6 bases, J lost 7 bases, and 18 bases lay in between. Germline CDR1 reads MNHEY; CDR2 reads SVGAGI. The CDR3 region is CASSQPRGGIEKLFF. In DNA, the CDR3 is TGTGCCAGCAGCCAACCACGGGGGGGCATTGAAAAACTGTTTTTT.

The chain links TRBV19 to TRBJ2-3; TRBD1 might be the D (6 bases). This CDR3 is built from 12 residues. Trimming pared 9 bases from V and 3 bases from J, leaving 10 bases between. The germline CDR1 and CDR2 sequences are LNHDA and SQIVND (reference sequence). CDR3 sequence (DNA): TGTGCCAGCAGGGGTTCGACAGATACGCAGTATTTT. Translation gives CASRGSTDTQYF.

This chain connects TRBV10-2 to TRBJ2-3; 7 nucleotides align to TRBD2. The junction had 6 bases not matched to a gene; V was cut back by 2 bases and J by 1 base. This CDR3 has 16 amino acids. Germline V CDR1 and CDR2: WSHSY, SAAADI. The CDR3 nucleotides read TGCGCCAGCAGTGAGGGCCTAGCGGAACGCACAGATACGCAGTATTTT. It translates to CASSEGLAERTDTQYF.

The chain is built from TRBV5-1 and TRBJ2-1, with 9 nucleotides matching TRBD1. The CDR3 loop spans 17 amino acids. V lost 0 bases, J lost 0 bases, and 4 bases stayed unmatched. Germline V gene data show CDR1 as SGHRS and CDR2 as YFSETQ. The CDR3 is CASSLGGDRASYNEQFF. In nucleotides, the CDR3 is TGCGCCAGCAGCTTGGGGGGGGACAGGGCCTCCTACAATGAGCAGTTCTTC.

This clone occurred once. CDR3 DNA: TGTGCCAGCAGTTGGCCCCTCAAGGGGAATCAGCCCCAGCATTTT. It specifies CASSWPLKGNQPQHF. The chain employs TRBV28 and TRBJ1-5, with D tentatively TRBD1 (5 bases). This CDR3 has 15 amino acids. Germline V lookup: CDR1 MDHEN, CDR2 SYDVKM. V was cut by 4 bases and J by 4 bases, with 14 bases left in between.

This clone was counted once. V is TRBV5-1 and J is TRBJ2-1; 7 bases agree with TRBD2. The V gene's germline CDR1 is SGHRS and CDR2 YFSETQ. CDR3 length equals 14 residues. V trimming: 6 bases; J trimming: 4 bases; junction bases outside the gene matches: 7. The CDR3 here is CASKHGGGYNEQFF. The CDR3 DNA sequence: TGCGCCAGCAAACACGGGGGAGGGTACAATGAGCAGTTCTTC.

This clone was detected a few times. V is TRBV19 and J is TRBJ2-5; TRBD2 matches at 7 bases. V lost 5 bases to trimming and J lost 4 bases; unmatched junction nucleotides: 10. The CDR3 contains 15 residues. CDR1 and CDR2 (germline): LNHDA, SQIVND (reference sequence). CDR3 loop: CASSGRDYPRETQYF. CDR3 DNA: TGTGCCAGTAGTGGGAGGGACTACCCCAGAGAGACCCAGTACTTC.

The V gene is TRBV4-2, the J gene TRBJ1-3, with a possible D match to TRBD1 (5 bases). The germline V gene has CDR1 LGHNA and CDR2 YNFKEQ. Trimming pared 5 bases from V and 0 bases from J, leaving 11 bases between. The CDR3 consists of 15 residues. In DNA, the CDR3 is TGTGCCAGCAGCGAGGCAGGACACTCTGGAAACACCATATATTTT. As protein: CASSEAGHSGNTIYF.

DNA for the CDR3: TGTGCCAGTAGCACGGGGGAAGGTGAAAAACTGTTTTTT. It is translated as CASSTGEGEKLFF. The V call is TRBV19, the J call TRBJ1-4; D perhaps matches TRBD1 (5 bases). The germline V and J ends were trimmed by 6 bases and 7 bases, with 12 bases remaining between them. This CDR3 has 13 amino acids. Germline V lookup: CDR1 LNHDA, CDR2 SQIVND (reference sequence).

The gene calls are TRBV7-9 and TRBJ2-5; 7 nucleotides match TRBD1. The V and J ends lost 6 bases and 4 bases, in that order; junction bases with no gene match: 5. The CDR3 is made up of 13 amino acids. Germline values: CDR1 SEHNR, CDR2 FQNEAQ (reference sequence). The CDR3 reads CASSSQGPETQYF. CDR3 nucleotides: TGTGCCAGCAGTTCACAGGGGCCAGAGACCCAGTACTTC.